One and the same sample provided the 29 T cell receptor beta chains below, sequenced in a study of regulatory T cells in long-lasting Graves disease. Stated time point: persistent/refractory GD, antithyroid drugs over 5 years with positive TRAb. There was RNA extracted from PBMCs, and the TCR library was made from it. Assembly of TCR beta libraries relied on iRepertoire HTBI primers together with Arm-PCR of CDR3 regions. TCRdb redid the calling of the multiplex PCR reads with MiXCR, one entry per CDR3 protein. The sample contains roughly 450,000 distinct CDR3 sequences, roughly a quarter of which appear only once. Sequencing used peripheral blood mononuclear cells (PBMCs), obtained when the disease was refractory, from a patient treated with antithyroid drugs. All receptors come from a female donor with Graves disease.

The rearrangement links TRBV7-6 to TRBJ2-7, with D maybe TRBD2 (6 bases). Trimming removed 2 bases from V and 7 bases from J, with 24 bases in between. This CDR3 spans 17 amino acids. Germline V gives CDR1 SGHVS, CDR2 FNYEAQ. The CDR3 loop reads CASSLSPPGLTLSEQYF. The CDR3 region has the DNA TGTGCCAGCAGCTTAAGCCCGCCGGGACTGACGTTATCAGAGCAGTACTTC.

This clonotype was detected ten times or more. This sequence joins TRBV2 and TRBJ1-2; D is undetermined. This CDR3 has 13 amino acids. CDR1 SNHLY and CDR2 FYNNEI come from the germline V gene. V was cut by 7 bases and J by 4 bases, with 13 bases left in between. CDR3 nucleotide sequence: TGTGCCAGCACCCCGGAATATGTCTATGGCTACACCTTC. Amino acid sequence: CASTPEYVYGYTF.

The chain combines TRBV5-4 with TRBJ2-4, with 7 bases lining up with TRBD2. V was pared by 4 bases and J by 6 bases, with 4 bases of the junction left unmatched. The CDR3 spans 13 residues. Germline V gene data show CDR1 as SGHNT and CDR2 as YYREEE (reference sequence). The CDR3 sequence is CASSPREGNIQYF. CDR3 DNA sequence: TGTGCCAGCAGCCCGAGGGAGGGAAACATTCAGTACTTC. Filled out from reference TRBV5-4 and TRBJ2-4, the complete variable domain reads ETGVTQSPTHLIKTRGQQVTLRCSSQSGHNTVSWYQQALGQGPQFIFQYYREEENGRGNFPPRFSGLQFPNYSSELNVNALELDDSALYLCASSPREGNIQYFGAGTRLSVL.

About this clonotype itself: It may be a read error: a sequence one base away is much more abundant. The chain is built from TRBV7-2 and TRBJ2-5, with D possibly being TRBD1 (6 bases). Germline V gene sequence: CDR1 SGHTA, CDR2 FQGNSA. The CDR3 is 14 residues long. The V end was cut by 5 bases, the J end by 5 bases, with 15 bases between. The CDR3 bases are TGTGCCAGCAGCAACAGACAGGCCGAGGAGACCCAGTACTTC. It is translated as CASSNRQAEETQYF.

This clonotype was detected many times. The gene calls are TRBV7-9 and TRBJ1-1; 7 nucleotides match TRBD1. The CDR3 sequence is 13 residues long. CDR1 SEHNR and CDR2 FQNEAQ come from the germline V gene (reference sequence). V shed 5 bases, J shed 6 bases, and the junction held 6 bases outside the gene matches. The chain's CDR3 is CASSPGTAAEAFF. The CDR3 nucleotides read TGTGCCAGCAGCCCGGGGACAGCGGCTGAAGCTTTCTTT.

This clonotype was picked up many times. The CDR3 DNA reads TGTGCCAGCAGTGAGCGATCGTCCTCCTACGAGCAGTACTTC. Residues: CASSERSSSYEQYF. J is TRBJ2-7 and V is TRBV2; D is unresolved. The CDR3 loop spans 14 amino acids. Trimming pared 3 bases from V and 0 bases from J, leaving 9 bases between. Germline values: CDR1 SNHLY, CDR2 FYNNEI.

The DNA for the CDR3 is TGTGCCAGCATCCCCATCGGAAACACCATATATTTT. This sequence encodes CASIPIGNTIYF. V usage is TRBV12-3 or TRBV12-4 and J usage is TRBJ1-3; no reliable D call. The CDR3 length is 12 residues. Trimming left V 7 bases short and J 4 bases short, with 8 bases between.

This clonotype was observed at least ten times. The chain is built from TRBV6-1 and TRBJ1-1; D is unclear. CDR3 length: 15 amino acids. Germline V lookup: CDR1 MNHNS, CDR2 SASEGT. V was pared by 6 bases and J by 2 bases, with 16 bases between. As DNA, the CDR3 is TGTGCCAGCAGAAAATCGGGAGCCTTAAACACTGAAGCTTTCTTT. Translated, it gives CASRKSGALNTEAFF.

This chain uses TRBV29-1 with TRBJ2-7; unclear D gene. Trimming removed 6 bases from V and 3 bases from J, with 12 bases in between. CDR1 and CDR2 (germline): SQVTM, ANQGSEA. The CDR3 runs 12 residues. This CDR3 reads CSVSHSDYEQYF. The CDR3 DNA sequence: TGCAGCGTCTCCCACTCAGACTACGAGCAGTACTTC.

About this clonotype: This may be a read error: a much more frequent sequence differs by one nucleotide. V usage is TRBV24-1 and J usage is TRBJ1-2; 7 positions agree with TRBD1. The CDR3 extends over 13 amino acids. The germline V gene encodes CDR1 KGHDR and CDR2 SFDVKD. CDR3 in amino acids: CATSAPGTVGCTF. The CDR3, as DNA: TGTGCCACCAGTGCTCCGGGGACAGTCGGCTGCACCTTC.

This clonotype was found many times. The V and J genes are TRBV12-3 or TRBV12-4 and TRBJ2-2; maybe TRBD2 (6 bases). This CDR3 has 17 amino acids. V shed 0 bases and J shed 1 base, with 12 bases lying between them. The CDR3 DNA sequence: TGTGCCAGCAGTTTAGCGGGGGGACCCTTGAACACCGGGGAGCTGTTTTTT. It specifies CASSLAGGPLNTGELFF.

This chain links TRBV20-1 with TRBJ2-5; 10 bases agree with TRBD1. Germline CDR1 DFQATT, CDR2 SNEGSKA (reference sequence). Germline trimming cut 2 bases from V and 1 base from J; bases unmatched to any gene: 7. The CDR3 length is 16 residues. The CDR3 here is CSARFWTGGGQETQYF. The CDR3 DNA is TGCAGTGCTAGATTTTGGACAGGGGGGGGCCAAGAGACCCAGTACTTC.

The gene calls are TRBV20-1 and TRBJ2-7, with D possibly matching TRBD1 (5 bases). Trimming shortened V by 3 bases and J by 1 base, and 7 bases separated the two germline ends. The germline V gene encodes CDR1 DFQATT and CDR2 SNEGSKA (reference sequence). There are 12 residues in the CDR3. CDR3 nucleotide sequence: TGCAGTGCTAGGGCAGGGTCCTACGAGCAGTACTTC. It encodes CSARAGSYEQYF.

The chain couples TRBV30 to TRBJ2-1; TRBD2 matches 7 bases. The J segment lost 8 bases and the V segment lost 5 bases, leaving 3 bases of the junction unmatched. There are 11 residues in the CDR3. CDR1 is GTSNPN, CDR2 SVGIG, per germline (reference sequence). CDR3 DNA: TGTGCCTGGCAGCGGGGTTATGAGCAGTTCTTC. It specifies CAWQRGYEQFF.

This clonotype was found a few times. CDR3 nucleotides: TGCAGTGTCATCGGGGGAGAGACCCAGTACTTC. It encodes CSVIGGETQYF. J is TRBJ2-5 and V is TRBV20-1, with a tentative D call TRBD2 (6 bases). Trimming took off 7 bases at V and 4 bases at J, with 10 bases between the two ends. Per the germline V gene, CDR1 is DFQATT and CDR2 is SNEGSKA (reference sequence). The CDR3 covers 11 residues.

Worth noting for this clonotype: The junction departs from the called germline gene at one end, perhaps through a read error. The V gene is TRBV11-3, the J gene TRBJ2-7, with 7 bases lining up with TRBD2. This CDR3 is built from 14 residues. In germline, CDR1 is SGHNT, CDR2 YENEEA. The chain's CDR3 is CTSSLSGTTYEQYF. CDR3 nucleotide sequence: TGTACCAGCAGCTTAAGCGGGACGACCTACGAGCAGTACTTC.

The chain links TRBV6-1 to TRBJ2-7, with D possibly TRBD2 on 6 matching bases. This CDR3 is built from 13 residues. Germline loops: CDR1 MNHNS, CDR2 SASEGT. Trimming removed 4 bases from V and 3 bases from J, with 10 bases in between. CDR3 DNA: TGTGCCAGCAGTGCGACTAGTATCTACGAGCAGTACTTC. Translated: CASSATSIYEQYF.

This chain joins TRBV19 and TRBJ1-1; D is undetermined. V gave up 5 bases and J gave up 5 bases, with 12 bases separating them. The CDR3 spans 13 residues. The germline CDR1 and CDR2 sequences are LNHDA and SQIVND (reference sequence). CDR3 bases: TGTGCCAGTAGTGAGGCGGTGGGGACTGAAGCTTTCTTT. This codes for CASSEAVGTEAFF.

This clonotype was recorded at least ten times. J is TRBJ1-5 and V is TRBV6-1, with 7 bases aligning to TRBD1. The CDR3 sequence is 16 residues long. Germline V gene sequence: CDR1 MNHNS, CDR2 SASEGT. The junction had 5 bases not matched to a gene; V was cut back by 1 base and J by 2 bases. The CDR3 region is CASSEEGAFGNQPQHF. The CDR3 DNA sequence: TGTGCCAGCAGTGAAGAGGGGGCCTTCGGCAATCAGCCCCAGCATTTT.

The genes are TRBV2 and TRBJ1-1; D remains unclear. The CDR3 is 14 amino acids. Trimming removed 1 base at V and 14 bases at J, with 20 bases between. Germline lookup yields CDR1 SNHLY and CDR2 FYNNEI. Written as DNA, the CDR3 is TGTGCCAGCAGTGAAGGATTTTTTTTTGGGGTGGGATTCTTT. Its protein product is CASSEGFFFGVGFF.

This clonotype has ten or more counts. The chain couples TRBV10-3 to TRBJ1-1, with D hard to call. Trimming removed 4 bases from V and 1 base from J, with 7 bases in between. Germline CDR1 reads ENHRY; CDR2 reads SYGVKD. The CDR3 consists of 13 residues. The CDR3 bases are TGTGCCATCAGTGGAACGGGGAACACTGAAGCTTTCTTT. Translating gives CAISGTGNTEAFF.

This chain links TRBV28 with TRBJ2-7; perhaps TRBD1 as D (5 bases). The germline V gene has CDR1 MDHEN and CDR2 SYDVKM. The CDR3 runs to 14 residues. V lost 5 bases and J 0 bases, leaving 11 bases between the germline ends. The CDR3 sequence is CASSLRTPSYEQYF. The CDR3 coding sequence is TGTGCCAGCAGTCTCCGGACACCCTCCTACGAGCAGTACTTC.

This rearrangement joins TRBV12-3 or TRBV12-4 to TRBJ2-3; 8 bases map to TRBD1. Losses at the gene ends were 5 bases for V and 7 bases for J; bases not matched to a gene: 11. The CDR3 has 15 residues. The CDR3 nucleotides read TGTGCCAGCAGTCCCCAGACAGGGGTCCCCAATACGCAGTATTTT. Translated, it gives CASSPQTGVPNTQYF.

The genes are TRBV7-2 and TRBJ2-7; 7 bases line up with TRBD2. The germline CDR1 and CDR2 sequences are SGHTA and FQGNSA. With 5 bases clipped from V and 2 bases from J, the junction kept 6 bases outside the gene matches. This CDR3 spans 14 amino acids. This chain's CDR3 is CASSAGLNTYEQYF. Written as DNA, the CDR3 is TGTGCCAGCAGCGCGGGACTAAATACCTACGAGCAGTACTTC.

The table lists this clonotype with a count of one. This chain links TRBV20-1 with TRBJ2-2, with TRBD2 identical over 9 bases. Germline CDR1 is DFQATT and CDR2 is SNEGSKA (reference sequence). This CDR3 is 15 amino acids long. J gave up 4 bases and V 4 bases, and 7 bases lay outside the gene matches. Here the CDR3 DNA reads TGCAGTGCTAAGGCGGGAGGGTCGGGCACCGGGGAGCTGTTTTTT. As protein: CSAKAGGSGTGELFF.

This clonotype was observed a few times. This rearrangement joins TRBV20-1 to TRBJ1-1; D may be TRBD1 (5 bases). V lost 1 base, J lost 3 bases, and 15 bases lay in between. This CDR3 is built from 15 residues. CDR1 and CDR2 from the germline V gene are DFQATT and SNEGSKA (reference sequence). Here the CDR3 reads CSARGHRDSYTEAFF. CDR3 DNA sequence: TGCAGTGCTAGAGGCCACCGGGACTCATACACTGAAGCTTTCTTT.

Ten or more counts support this clonotype. CDR3 in DNA: TGCAGTGCTAGAGGTACGCCTTTTGCGTTTGAAGCTTTCTTT. Translating it yields CSARGTPFAFEAFF. The J gene is TRBJ1-1, the V gene TRBV20-1; no clear D gene. CDR1 and CDR2 (germline): DFQATT, SNEGSKA (reference sequence). This CDR3 contains 14 residues. V was shortened by 1 base and J by 7 bases, with 16 bases between the two germline ends.

The chain couples TRBV6-2 or TRBV6-3 to TRBJ2-1; 9 bases are shared with TRBD2. Germline assignment: CDR1 MNHEY and CDR2 SVGEGT. V dropped 8 bases and J dropped 2; count of bases not matched to a gene: 4. This CDR3 contains 14 residues. The CDR3, as DNA: TGTGCCAGCGTAGCGGGAGAGGCCTACAATGAGCAGTTCTTC. Its translation is CASVAGEAYNEQFF.

This chain connects TRBV15 to TRBJ1-4; 8 positions agree with TRBD1. The CDR3 loop spans 15 amino acids. Germline CDR1 reads LNHNV; CDR2 reads YYDKDF (reference sequence). V gave up 5 bases and J gave up 5 bases; unmatched junction bases: 7. CDR3 in DNA: TGTGCCACCAGCTCAGGGGGCTCGGGGAATGAAAAACTGTTTTTT. Translating gives CATSSGGSGNEKLFF.